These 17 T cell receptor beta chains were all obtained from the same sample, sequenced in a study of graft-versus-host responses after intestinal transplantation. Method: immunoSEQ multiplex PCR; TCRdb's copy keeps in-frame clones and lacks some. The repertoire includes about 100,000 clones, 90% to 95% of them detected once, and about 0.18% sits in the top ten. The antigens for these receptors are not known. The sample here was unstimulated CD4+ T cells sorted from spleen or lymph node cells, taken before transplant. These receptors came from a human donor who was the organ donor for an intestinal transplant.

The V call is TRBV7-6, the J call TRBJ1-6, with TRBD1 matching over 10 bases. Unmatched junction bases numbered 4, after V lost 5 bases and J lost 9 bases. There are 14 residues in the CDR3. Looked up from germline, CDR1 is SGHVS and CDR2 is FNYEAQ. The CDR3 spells CASSKTGGGSPLHF. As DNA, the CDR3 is TGTGCCAGCAGCAAGACAGGGGGCGGTTCACCCCTCCACTTT.

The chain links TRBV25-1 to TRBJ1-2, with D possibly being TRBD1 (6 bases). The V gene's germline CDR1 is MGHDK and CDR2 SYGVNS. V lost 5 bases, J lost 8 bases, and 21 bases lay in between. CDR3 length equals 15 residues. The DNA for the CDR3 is TGTGCCAGCAGTTCACACGGGACACCGGGGCCGGGCTACACCTTC. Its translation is CASSSHGTPGPGYTF.

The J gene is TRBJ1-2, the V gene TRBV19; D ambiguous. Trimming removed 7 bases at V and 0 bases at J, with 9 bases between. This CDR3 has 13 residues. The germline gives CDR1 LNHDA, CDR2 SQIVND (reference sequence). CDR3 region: CASTLGANYGYTF. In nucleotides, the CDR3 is TGTGCCAGTACCCTAGGAGCTAACTATGGCTACACCTTC.

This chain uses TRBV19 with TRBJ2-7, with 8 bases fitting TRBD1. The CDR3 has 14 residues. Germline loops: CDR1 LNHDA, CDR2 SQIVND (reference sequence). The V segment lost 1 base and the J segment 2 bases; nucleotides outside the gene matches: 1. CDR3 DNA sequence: TGTGCCAGTAGTATAGGCAGGGGGCCCTACGAGCAGTACTTC. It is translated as CASSIGRGPYEQYF. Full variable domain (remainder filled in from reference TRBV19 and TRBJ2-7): DGGITQSPKYLFRKEGQNVTLSCEQNLNHDAMYWYRQDPGQGLRLIYYSQIVNDFQKGDIAEGYSVSREKKESFPLTVTSAQKNPTAFYLCASSIGRGPYEQYFGPGTRLTVT.

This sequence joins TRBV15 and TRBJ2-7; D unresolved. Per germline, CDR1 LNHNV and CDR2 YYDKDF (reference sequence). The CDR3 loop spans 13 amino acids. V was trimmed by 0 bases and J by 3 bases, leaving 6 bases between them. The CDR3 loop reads CATSREPGYEQYF. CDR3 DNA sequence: TGTGCCACCAGCAGAGAACCAGGCTACGAGCAGTACTTC.

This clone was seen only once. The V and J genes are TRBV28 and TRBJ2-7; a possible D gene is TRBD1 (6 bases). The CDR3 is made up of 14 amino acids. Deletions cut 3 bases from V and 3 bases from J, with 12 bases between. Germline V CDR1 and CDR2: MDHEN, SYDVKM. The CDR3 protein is CASSFGDTSYEQYF. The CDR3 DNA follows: TGTGCCAGCAGTTTTGGGGACACAAGCTACGAGCAGTACTTC.

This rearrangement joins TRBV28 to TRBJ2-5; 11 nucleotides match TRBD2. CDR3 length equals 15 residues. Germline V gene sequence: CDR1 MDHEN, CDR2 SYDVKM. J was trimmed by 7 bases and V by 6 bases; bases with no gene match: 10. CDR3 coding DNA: TGTGCCAGCAGCTCCCTAGCGGGAGGATCAGGGACCCAGTACTTC. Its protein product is CASSSLAGGSGTQYF.

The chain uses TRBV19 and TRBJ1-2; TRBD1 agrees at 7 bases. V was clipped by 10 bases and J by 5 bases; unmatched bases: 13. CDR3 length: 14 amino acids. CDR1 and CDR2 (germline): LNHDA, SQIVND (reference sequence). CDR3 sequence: CATSGGQLRYGYTF. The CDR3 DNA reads TGTGCCACCAGTGGGGGACAGCTTCGGTATGGCTACACCTTC.

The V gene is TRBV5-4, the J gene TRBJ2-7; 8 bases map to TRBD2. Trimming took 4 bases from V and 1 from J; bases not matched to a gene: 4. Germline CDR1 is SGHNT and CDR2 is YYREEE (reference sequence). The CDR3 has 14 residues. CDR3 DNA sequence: TGTGCCAGCAGCCTACCTAGCGGGTCCTACGAGCAGTACTTC. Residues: CASSLPSGSYEQYF.

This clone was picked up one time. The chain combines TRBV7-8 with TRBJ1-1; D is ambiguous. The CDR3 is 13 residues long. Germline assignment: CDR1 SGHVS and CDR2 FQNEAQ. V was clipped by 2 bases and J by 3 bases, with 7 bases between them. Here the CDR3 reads CASSLWEDTEAFF. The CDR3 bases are TGTGCCAGCAGCTTATGGGAGGACACTGAAGCTTTCTTT.

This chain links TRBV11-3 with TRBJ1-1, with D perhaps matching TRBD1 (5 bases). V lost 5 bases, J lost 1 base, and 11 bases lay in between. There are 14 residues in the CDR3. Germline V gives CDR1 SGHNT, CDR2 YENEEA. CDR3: CASSRGVSNTEAFF. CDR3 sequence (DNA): TGTGCCAGCAGCCGGGGGGTCTCGAACACTGAAGCTTTCTTT.

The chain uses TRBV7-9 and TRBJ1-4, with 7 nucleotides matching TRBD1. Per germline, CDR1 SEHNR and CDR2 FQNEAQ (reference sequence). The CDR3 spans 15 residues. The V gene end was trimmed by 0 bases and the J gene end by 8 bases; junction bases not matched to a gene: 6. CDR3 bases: TGTGCCAGCAGCTTAGCGACAGGGACCCGCGAAAAACTGTTTTTT. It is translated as CASSLATGTREKLFF.

The CDR3 DNA sequence: TGCGCCAGCAGCCAACAACTGGACACTAATCAGCCCCAGCATTTT. It codes for CASSQQLDTNQPQHF. The chain recombines TRBV4-3 with TRBJ1-5; possibly TRBD1 for D (5 bases). The germline gives CDR1 LGHNA, CDR2 YSLEER. Trimming removed 2 bases at V and 4 bases at J, with 12 bases between. The CDR3 runs 15 residues.

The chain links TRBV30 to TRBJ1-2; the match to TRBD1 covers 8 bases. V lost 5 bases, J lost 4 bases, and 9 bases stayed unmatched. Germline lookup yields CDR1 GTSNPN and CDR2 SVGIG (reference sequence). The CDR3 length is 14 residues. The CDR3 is CAWYHRGTLYGYTF. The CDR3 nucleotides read TGTGCCTGGTACCACAGGGGGACCCTCTATGGCTACACCTTC.

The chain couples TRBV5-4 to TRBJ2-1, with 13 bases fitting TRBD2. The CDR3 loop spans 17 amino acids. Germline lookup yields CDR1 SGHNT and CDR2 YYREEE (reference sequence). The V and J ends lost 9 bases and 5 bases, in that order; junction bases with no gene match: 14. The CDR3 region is CAIPGLAGKNTHNEQFF. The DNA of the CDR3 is TGTGCCATTCCGGGACTAGCGGGAAAGAACACCCACAATGAGCAGTTCTTC.

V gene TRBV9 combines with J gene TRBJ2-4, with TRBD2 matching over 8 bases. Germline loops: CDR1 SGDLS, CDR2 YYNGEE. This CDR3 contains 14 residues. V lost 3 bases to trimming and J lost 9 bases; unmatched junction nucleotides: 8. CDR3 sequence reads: CASSGTGGRGIQYF. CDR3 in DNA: TGTGCCAGCAGCGGAACGGGGGGGCGAGGCATTCAGTACTTC.

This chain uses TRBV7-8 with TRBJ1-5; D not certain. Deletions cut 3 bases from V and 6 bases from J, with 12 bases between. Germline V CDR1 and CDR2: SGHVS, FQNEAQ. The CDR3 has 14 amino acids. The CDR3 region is CASSLTPDRQPQHF. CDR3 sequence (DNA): TGTGCCAGCAGCTTGACACCCGACCGTCAGCCCCAGCATTTT.